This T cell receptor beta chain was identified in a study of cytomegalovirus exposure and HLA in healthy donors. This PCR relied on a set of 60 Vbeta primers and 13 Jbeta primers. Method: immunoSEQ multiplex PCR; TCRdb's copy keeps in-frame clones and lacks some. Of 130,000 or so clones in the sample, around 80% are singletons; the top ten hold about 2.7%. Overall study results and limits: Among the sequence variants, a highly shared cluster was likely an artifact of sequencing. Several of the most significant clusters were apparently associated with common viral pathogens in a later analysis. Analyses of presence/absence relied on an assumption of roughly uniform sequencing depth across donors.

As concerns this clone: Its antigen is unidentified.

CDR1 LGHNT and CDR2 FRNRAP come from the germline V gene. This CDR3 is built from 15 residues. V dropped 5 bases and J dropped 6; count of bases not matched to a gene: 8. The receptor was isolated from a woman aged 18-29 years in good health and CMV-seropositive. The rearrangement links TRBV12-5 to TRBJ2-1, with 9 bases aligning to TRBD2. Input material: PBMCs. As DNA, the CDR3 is TGTGCTAGTGGTGGGACTAGCCCAGGGGGCAATGAGCAGTTCTTC. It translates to CASGGTSPGGNEQFF.